Listed below are T cell receptor beta chains from one sample, sequenced in a study of post-analysis software for immune sequencing data. TCRdb re-analysed the PCR reads in MiXCR, keeping a single row per CDR3 protein. The sample consists of hundreds of thousands of distinct CDR3 sequences, roughly 27% of them appearing once. Sequencing input: blood. The receptors were gathered from a girl aged 10 to 17 with multiple sclerosis. The CDR3 runs from the conserved cysteine through the conserved F or W. The size entry is marked missing in some rows and otherwise reads once, few, many or a size class.

v_call | clone_size | cdr3_aa
TRBV2 | . | CAGSEGRGASYNEQFF
TRBV7-2 | . | CASSFGGQGAGEQYF
TRBV7-8 | . | CAILLAGGQETQYF
TRBV7-2 | few | CASSLGQGKDTQYF
TRBV28 | few | CASREGRGNEQFF
TRBV27 | . | CASSYTSGGTGELFF
TRBV20-1 | few | CSASPGAGARETQYF
TRBV28 | few | CASRTVYEQYF
TRBV20-1 | . | CSARAPGWTGYTF
TRBV5-1 | few | CASSSMGGSYNEQFF
TRBV7-9 | few | CASSFNRLQETQYF
TRBV7-8 | . | CAGSPNHDLYNEQFF
TRBV11-1 | few | CASSSTNRVMSNEQFF
TRBV5-1 | few | CASSLFGARLAGGNEQFF
TRBV10-3 | many | CAISTLPGTESTREYF
TRBV6-1 | . | CASSNGLAHLSPYEQYF
TRBV6-1 | few | CASSELNRGGRGYTF
TRBV7-9 | once | CASSSPMGTSGSRAYNEQLF
TRBV29-1 | . | CSVAQGVNQPQHF
TRBV3-1 | . | CASSQGLVGPTYF
TRBV5-1 | . | CASHRGDGNTIYF
TRBV3-1 | . | CASSYFHSGRADTQYF
TRBV2 | once | CASTGGHGYTF
TRBV6-6 | . | CASCRARWSEQYF
TRBV7-7 | . | CASSSGPRGNEKLFF
TRBV20-1 | few | CSAIIAGGPYEQYF
TRBV6-1 | . | CASSATRTGHLSSYEQYF
TRBV6-2/TRBV6-3 | . | CASSIAGGPYNEQFF
TRBV27 | . | CASSQGLAGRGQFF
TRBV29-1 | . | CSAPVIRRETYQETQYF
TRBV19 | few | CASRRDSRGTYEQYF
TRBV7-9 | few | CASSLWAVDEQFF
TRBV2 | . | CASSDQSEERFF
TRBV9 | . | CASTEGRALQETQYF
TRBV7-2 | . | CASSSPSSGSVLYF